What follows are 8 T cell receptor beta chains derived from one specimen sequenced in a study of metastatic and nonmetastatic thyroid tumors. No patient received treatment before thyroid surgery. TCRdb re-called the PCR reads through MiXCR. The sample yields approximately 35,000 clones, 35% to 40% seen once. Input material: tumor tissue. The receptor source for this set is a female donor with papillary thyroid cancer or a benign thyroid nodule (not recorded which). Some clones in this sample may be carry-over from other donors' samples.

The CDR3 spells CAISETNPDTQYF. CDR3 nucleotide sequence: TGTGCCATCAGTGAGACTAACCCAGATACGCAGTATTTT. J is TRBJ2-3 and V is TRBV10-3; D is unresolved. The CDR3 length is 13 residues. The V end was cut by 2 bases, the J end by 4 bases, with 7 bases between. The germline V gene has CDR1 ENHRY and CDR2 SYGVKD.

This clone turned up a few times. The chain employs TRBV6-1 and TRBJ2-1; a possible D gene is TRBD1 (6 bases). The CDR3 sequence is 16 residues long. Between the trimmed V and J ends, which lost 0 bases and 1 base, there was a span of 10 bases. CDR1 is MNHNS, CDR2 SASEGT, per germline. This CDR3 is CASSEAWDTSYNEQFF. CDR3 DNA sequence: TGTGCCAGCAGTGAAGCGTGGGACACATCCTACAATGAGCAGTTCTTC.

This chain links TRBV7-9 with TRBJ2-7; D is tentatively TRBD1 or TRBD2 (7 bases each). This CDR3 spans 17 amino acids. The germline V gene has CDR1 SEHNR and CDR2 FQNEAQ (reference sequence). V lost 5 bases, J lost 4 bases, and 24 bases lay in between. CDR3 coding DNA: TGTGCCAGCAGCGCGACCAAAGGGGAGGGGGCGTATTACGAGCAGTACTTC. It encodes CASSATKGEGAYYEQYF.

The chain couples TRBV14 to TRBJ2-1; 9 bases align to TRBD2. Germline V gene sequence: CDR1 SGHDN, CDR2 FVKESK. The CDR3 covers 13 residues. V lost 4 bases, J lost 13 bases, and 8 bases stayed unmatched. CDR3 in DNA: TGTGCCAGCAGCCCCCCGGGACTAGCTCTTCAGTTCTTC. Translating gives CASSPPGLALQFF. Combining the CDR3 with reference TRBV14 and TRBJ2-1 gives the whole variable domain EAGVTQFPSHSVIEKGQTVTLRCDPISGHDNLYWYRRVMGKEIKFLLHFVKESKQDESGMPNNRFLAERTGGTYSTLKVQPAELEDSGVYFCASSPPGLALQFFGPGTRLTVL.

The CDR3 reads CASSPTDLSSYNEQFF. The CDR3 DNA sequence: TGTGCCAGCAGCCCCACTGACCTATCCTCCTACAATGAGCAGTTCTTC. The V call is TRBV7-6, the J call TRBJ2-1; unclear D gene. The germline V gene has CDR1 SGHVS and CDR2 FNYEAQ. There are 16 residues in the CDR3. Trimming left V 5 bases short and J 0 bases short, with 14 bases between. The variable domain in full, with the rest retrieved from reference TRBV7-6 and TRBJ2-1, is GAGVSQSPRYKVTKRGQDVALRCDPISGHVSLYWYRQALGQGPEFLTYFNYEAQQDKSGLPNDRFSAERPEGSISTLTIQRTEQRDSAMYRCASSPTDLSSYNEQFFGPGTRLTVL.

This clone has a handful of counts. The rearrangement links TRBV7-9 to TRBJ1-1, with 9 bases that match TRBD1. The J segment lost 0 bases and the V segment lost 6 bases, leaving 5 bases of the junction unmatched. This CDR3 comprises 15 residues. Germline CDR1 SEHNR, CDR2 FQNEAQ (reference sequence). Here the CDR3 reads CASREQGAVNTEAFF. For the CDR3, the DNA is TGTGCCAGCAGGGAACAGGGGGCGGTGAACACTGAAGCTTTCTTT.

This clone was recorded a few times. CDR3 in amino acids: CASKETSGAQETQYF. The CDR3 region has the DNA TGTGCCAGTAAGGAAACTAGCGGGGCCCAAGAGACCCAGTACTTC. The genes are TRBV19 and TRBJ2-5; TRBD2 matches at 10 bases. Germline lookup yields CDR1 LNHDA and CDR2 SQIVND (reference sequence). The CDR3 runs to 15 residues. J lost 1 base, V lost 7 bases, and 6 bases had no gene match. The full variable domain, rest sourced from reference TRBV19 and TRBJ2-5, is DGGITQSPKYLFRKEGQNVTLSCEQNLNHDAMYWYRQDPGQGLRLIYYSQIVNDFQKGDIAEGYSVSREKKESFPLTVTSAQKNPTAFYLCASKETSGAQETQYFGPGTRLLVL.

This chain joins TRBV6-1 and TRBJ2-2; D is perhaps TRBD2 (6 bases). The CDR3 runs 15 residues. CDR1 and CDR2 (germline): MNHNS, SASEGT. V was shortened by 7 bases and J by 3 bases, with 15 bases between the two germline ends. CDR3 DNA: TGTGCCAGCAAGAAGGGAGCGGGTGACACCGGGGAGCTGTTTTTT. It encodes CASKKGAGDTGELFF.